The present T cell receptor (beta chain) was sequenced within a study of blood T cells in healthy people across ages. Primers used in a second PCR of about 7 to 12 cycles were a sample-barcoded 5' primer and a J-beta primer mix. TCRdb itself ran the 5' RACE reads through MiXCR, one entry per CDR3 protein. Of 1.5 million to 2 million distinct CDR3 sequences listed, 28% are singletons. As regards this clonotype: Its antigen is not known. Compared with germline, one end of the junction differs, possibly owing to a read error.

Study findings and constraints: Compared with aged donors, long-lived donors showed fewer expanded clones, suggesting selection. Naive and antigen-experienced cells were not separated, limiting conclusive comparison. While age rose, TCR beta diversity per million T cells dropped in a roughly linear way.

Germline lookup yields CDR1 LGHNA and CDR2 YSLEER. This CDR3 contains 15 residues. Sample: blood. This clonotype was sampled from a woman aged 25 to 45 in good health. The gene calls are TRBV4-3 and TRBJ2-7; D ambiguous. The CDR3 spells CASSQDKLSSYGQYF. CDR3 nucleotides: TGCGCCAGCAGCCAAGATAAGTTGAGCTCCTACGGGCAGTACTTC.